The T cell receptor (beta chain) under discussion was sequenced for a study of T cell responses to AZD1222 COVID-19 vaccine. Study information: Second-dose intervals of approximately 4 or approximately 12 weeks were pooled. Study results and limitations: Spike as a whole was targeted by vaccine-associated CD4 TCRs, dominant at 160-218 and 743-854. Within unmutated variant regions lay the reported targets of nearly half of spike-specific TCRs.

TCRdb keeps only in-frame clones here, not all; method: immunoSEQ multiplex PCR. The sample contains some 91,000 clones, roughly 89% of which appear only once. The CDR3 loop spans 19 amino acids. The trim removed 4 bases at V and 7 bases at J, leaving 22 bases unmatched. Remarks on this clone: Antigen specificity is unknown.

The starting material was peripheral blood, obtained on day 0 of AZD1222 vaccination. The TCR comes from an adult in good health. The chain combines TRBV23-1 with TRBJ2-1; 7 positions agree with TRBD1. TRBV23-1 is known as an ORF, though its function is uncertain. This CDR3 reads CASSPRTESGGLFRNEQFF. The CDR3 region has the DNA TGCGCCAGCAGTCCCCGAACCGAGTCAGGGGGTTTGTTTCGGAATGAGCAGTTCTTC.